Shown below are 28 T cell receptor beta chains from a single sample sequenced in a study of response to subunit inactivated influenza vaccine. TCRdb independently ran MiXCR on the RT-PCR reads; one entry per CDR3 protein. The sample records about 500,000 distinct CDR3 sequences, 7.2% being singletons. The sample was PBMCs from blood, taken around 25 months after vaccination. The receptors originated from a man between 50 and 75 years old who received an inactivated influenza vaccine.

In this sample, this clonotype turned up a few times. The J gene is TRBJ2-5, the V gene TRBV11-2; D unclear. Germline V gene data show CDR1 as SGHAT and CDR2 as FQNNGV. The CDR3 runs 14 residues. V lost 1 base and J lost 4, with 10 bases in between. The CDR3 DNA is TGTGCCAGCAGCTTAGCGGGCATTTTAGAGACCCAGTACTTC. The encoded protein is CASSLAGILETQYF.

V gene TRBV7-9 combines with J gene TRBJ2-1, with 8 bases matching TRBD2. The germline gives CDR1 SEHNR, CDR2 FQNEAQ (reference sequence). Trimming removed 11 bases from V and 4 bases from J; junction bases left unmatched: 7. This CDR3 spans 13 amino acids. DNA for the CDR3: TGTGCCGCGGAGCGGGAGAATTACAATGAGCAGTTCTTC. Translated, it gives CAAERENYNEQFF.

The J gene is TRBJ2-3, the V gene TRBV7-9; 7 bases map to TRBD1. Per the germline V gene, CDR1 is SEHNR and CDR2 is FQNEAQ (reference sequence). The length of the CDR3 is 14 residues. V shed 5 bases, J shed 3 bases, and the junction held 5 bases outside the gene matches. As DNA, the CDR3 is TGTGCCAGCAGCGCCGGGACAGTAACAGATACGCAGTATTTT. Translation gives CASSAGTVTDTQYF.

The rearrangement joins TRBV7-8 to TRBJ2-2; no definite D call. Germline lookup yields CDR1 SGHVS and CDR2 FQNEAQ. This CDR3 spans 14 amino acids. V was trimmed by 0 bases and J by 6 bases, leaving 8 bases between them. The CDR3 reads CASSLAIMAGELFF. CDR3 coding DNA: TGTGCCAGCAGCTTAGCGATTATGGCCGGGGAGCTGTTTTTT.

This clonotype was counted at least ten times. The chain links TRBV7-9 to TRBJ1-1; D remains ambiguous. The CDR3 covers 15 residues. V gave up 0 bases and J gave up 1 base, with 9 bases separating them. Germline values: CDR1 SEHNR, CDR2 FQNEAQ (reference sequence). CDR3 bases: TGTGCCAGCAGCTTAGCCATTTCCGGGAACACTGAAGCTTTCTTT. Translation gives CASSLAISGNTEAFF.

This clonotype occurred a few times. The V and J genes are TRBV10-3 and TRBJ2-7; 8 nucleotides align to TRBD2. V dropped 5 bases and J dropped 2; count of bases not matched to a gene: 11. The CDR3 sequence is 16 residues long. Germline V gene lookup returns CDR1 ENHRY and CDR2 SYGVKD. The CDR3 protein is CAISKASGPTPYEQYF. CDR3 nucleotides: TGTGCCATCAGTAAAGCTAGCGGGCCGACACCCTACGAGCAGTACTTC.

Concerning this clonotype itself: A read error may explain this, as a much larger clone is one base away. The rearrangement links TRBV4-2 to TRBJ2-2, with D maybe TRBD1 (5 bases). The CDR3 has 16 amino acids. The germline V gene has CDR1 LGHNA and CDR2 YNFKEQ. The CDR3 loop is CASSQIGQTNTRELFF. The CDR3 coding sequence is TGTGCCAGCAGCCAAATCGGACAAACGAACACCAGGGAGCTGTTTTTT.

This clonotype has just a few counts. This rearrangement joins TRBV6-1 to TRBJ2-3, with TRBD1 matching over 9 bases. The germline gives CDR1 MNHNS, CDR2 SASEGT. V trimming: 7 bases; J trimming: 3 bases; junction bases outside the gene matches: 8. The CDR3 contains 15 residues. CDR3 residues: CASKEGQGLTDTQYF. Here the CDR3 DNA reads TGTGCCAGCAAGGAGGGACAGGGCCTTACAGATACGCAGTATTTT.

This clonotype has at least ten counts. This chain uses TRBV11-2 with TRBJ2-5, with D hard to call. The V and J ends lost 0 bases and 3 bases respectively, with 8 bases between them. Germline CDR1 reads SGHAT; CDR2 reads FQNNGV. The CDR3 runs to 14 residues. CDR3: CASSLEFPEETQYF. CDR3 nucleotide sequence: TGTGCCAGCAGCTTAGAATTCCCCGAAGAGACCCAGTACTTC.

This sequence joins TRBV6-1 and TRBJ1-6; D is perhaps TRBD1 (5 bases). The V end was cut by 7 bases, the J end by 9 bases, with 19 bases between. There are 15 residues in the CDR3. The germline V gene has CDR1 MNHNS and CDR2 SASEGT. CDR3 region: CASTQQGPTGSPLHF. Written as DNA, the CDR3 is TGTGCCAGCACCCAGCAGGGACCGACCGGTTCACCCCTCCACTTT.

This clonotype was counted between two and nine times. The chain combines TRBV2 with TRBJ2-1; D possibly uses TRBD1 or TRBD2 (5 bases each). The CDR3 is 14 residues long. The germline V gene has CDR1 SNHLY and CDR2 FYNNEI. V gave up 5 bases and J gave up 6 bases, with 14 bases separating them. CDR3 DNA: TGTGCCAGCAGTTGGGGACCTCGGGGCAATGAGCAGTTCTTC. Protein product: CASSWGPRGNEQFF.

Many counts were recorded for this clonotype. This chain links TRBV5-1 with TRBJ2-2; 9 nucleotides align to TRBD2. There are 15 residues in the CDR3. The V and J ends lost 4 bases and 4 bases, in that order; junction bases with no gene match: 5. Germline CDR1 SGHRS, CDR2 YFSETQ. DNA for the CDR3: TGCGCCAGCAGCCTAGCGGGACCGGGCACCGGGGAGCTGTTTTTT. It encodes CASSLAGPGTGELFF. Variable domain in full (rest from reference TRBV5-1 and TRBJ2-2): KAGVTQTPRYLIKTRGQQVTLSCSPISGHRSVSWYQQTPGQGLQFLFEYFSETQRNKGNFPGRFSGRQFSNSRSEMNVSTLELGDSALYLCASSLAGPGTGELFFGEGSRLTVL.

This clonotype was found many times. V is TRBV12-3 or TRBV12-4 and J is TRBJ2-1; D is uncertain. This CDR3 comprises 11 residues. Trimming removed 3 bases from V and 9 bases from J, with 6 bases in between. The CDR3 bases are TGTGCCAGCAGTTTGGAGTCTGAGCAGTTCTTC. Amino acids: CASSLESEQFF.

The genes are TRBV11-2 and TRBJ2-2; D might be TRBD1 (7 bases). The ends were cut back, 5 bases at V and 9 bases at J, with 16 bases in the middle. There are 14 residues in the CDR3. Germline CDR1 reads SGHAT; CDR2 reads FQNNGV. CDR3 sequence: CASSPDRAGRELFF. The DNA for the CDR3 is TGTGCCAGCAGCCCAGACAGGGCGGGACGGGAGCTGTTTTTT.

This clonotype was counted ten times or more. This chain joins TRBV12-3 or TRBV12-4 and TRBJ2-2; 16 bases are shared with TRBD2. The CDR3 is 17 amino acids. J gave up 6 bases and V 6 bases, and 7 bases lay outside the gene matches. The CDR3 is CASRTGTSGGASGELFF. The CDR3 region has the DNA TGTGCCAGCAGAACCGGGACTAGCGGGGGGGCATCCGGGGAGCTGTTTTTT.

The V gene is TRBV6-5, the J gene TRBJ1-1, with no clear D. Per germline, CDR1 MNHEY and CDR2 SVGAGI. Trimming shortened V by 7 bases and J by 0 bases, and 15 bases separated the two germline ends. The CDR3 extends over 15 amino acids. The CDR3 bases are TGTGCCAGCATTTATGGATTTTCAATGAACACTGAAGCTTTCTTT. Protein sequence: CASIYGFSMNTEAFF.

This clonotype was seen a handful of times. The CDR3 coding sequence is TGTGCCACCAGTGATGCGGGACTAGCGGGAGGGCTCGGAGAGACCCAGTACTTC. Residues: CATSDAGLAGGLGETQYF. V is TRBV24-1 and J is TRBJ2-5; 16 nucleotides agree with TRBD2. With V trimmed by 3 bases and J by 4 bases, 7 bases remained unmatched. Germline lookup yields CDR1 KGHDR and CDR2 SFDVKD. The CDR3 runs 18 residues.

V is TRBV12-3 or TRBV12-4 and J is TRBJ2-3; TRBD2 matches at 8 bases. Trimming removed 7 bases from V and 3 bases from J; junction bases left unmatched: 6. The length of the CDR3 is 14 residues. CDR3 amino acids: CASTRGGGTDTQYF. DNA for the CDR3: TGTGCCAGCACCCGGGGGGGAGGGACAGATACGCAGTATTTT.

The V call is TRBV4-2, the J call TRBJ1-2; the D gene is possibly TRBD1 (6 bases). Germline CDR1 reads LGHNA; CDR2 reads YNFKEQ. The CDR3 covers 13 residues. The V and J ends lost 4 bases and 8 bases respectively, with 14 bases between them. DNA of the CDR3: TGTGCCAGCAGCCTAAAGACGGGGGGCGGCTACACCTTC. Translating it yields CASSLKTGGGYTF.

The J gene is TRBJ2-3, the V gene TRBV12-3 or TRBV12-4; D is undetermined. The CDR3 totals 15 residues. Trimming cost V 7 bases and J 4 bases, with 18 bases left between them. CDR3 loop: CASTLARIGSDTQYF. CDR3 nucleotides: TGTGCCAGCACCTTAGCCAGGATAGGCTCAGATACGCAGTATTTT.

J is TRBJ2-3 and V is TRBV10-3; possibly TRBD2 for D (6 bases). This CDR3 comprises 14 residues. The germline gives CDR1 ENHRY, CDR2 SYGVKD. V lost 2 bases, J lost 4 bases, and 10 bases lay in between. The CDR3 DNA follows: TGTGCCATCAGTGAGGCGGGGCGCCCAGATACGCAGTATTTT. It specifies CAISEAGRPDTQYF.

The table lists this clonotype with many counts. J is TRBJ2-1 and V is TRBV3-1; 14 nucleotides agree with TRBD2. Germline-derived CDR1 and CDR2 are LGHDT and YNNKEL (reference sequence). V was pared by 1 base and J by 9 bases, with 5 bases of the junction left unmatched. This CDR3 is 16 amino acids long. CDR3 coding DNA: TGTGCCAGCAGCCAAGCCGGGACTAGCGGGAGTGGTGAGCAGTTCTTC. Encoded protein: CASSQAGTSGSGEQFF.

This clonotype came up a few times. The chain links TRBV27 to TRBJ2-3, with TRBD2 matching 7 bases. This CDR3 is built from 16 residues. V dropped 3 bases and J dropped 3; count of bases not matched to a gene: 9. Germline V gene lookup returns CDR1 MNHEY and CDR2 SMNVEV (reference sequence). CDR3 sequence: CASSLTSRQFTDTQYF. CDR3 DNA sequence: TGTGCCAGCAGTTTGACTAGCAGGCAATTTACAGATACGCAGTATTTT.

The rearrangement links TRBV7-9 to TRBJ2-1, with D tentatively TRBD2 (5 bases). Trimming took off 4 bases at V and 8 bases at J, with 24 bases between the two ends. The CDR3 length is 17 residues. Germline V lookup: CDR1 SEHNR, CDR2 FQNEAQ (reference sequence). Here the CDR3 DNA reads TGTGCCAGCAGCTCCCCGCCCCGGCTAGCCTCCGTCGATGAGCAGTTCTTC. Amino acids: CASSSPPRLASVDEQFF.

This clonotype appeared many times. This chain uses TRBV14 with TRBJ2-3, with 9 bases fitting TRBD2. The J segment lost 6 bases and the V segment lost 3 bases, leaving 7 bases of the junction unmatched. From germline, CDR1 is SGHDN and CDR2 FVKESK. The CDR3 is 15 residues long. The CDR3 is CASSQTSGLWDTQYF. CDR3 in DNA: TGTGCCAGCAGCCAGACTAGCGGACTCTGGGATACGCAGTATTTT.

Only a few counts were recorded for this clonotype. The J gene is TRBJ2-7, the V gene TRBV20-1; 8 positions agree with TRBD1. This CDR3 spans 14 amino acids. Trimming took 4 bases from V and 6 from J; bases not matched to a gene: 11. Germline V gene sequence: CDR1 DFQATT, CDR2 SNEGSKA (reference sequence). The CDR3 coding sequence is TGCAGTGCTATAAATATTCGACAGGGGTCCGAGCAGTACTTC. This translates into CSAINIRQGSEQYF.

Here the CDR3 DNA reads TGTGCCAGCTCACCACCCTTTGGCACGAGCTCCTACAATGAGCAGTTCTTC. It yields the protein CASSPPFGTSSYNEQFF. This rearrangement joins TRBV18 to TRBJ2-1; D is unclear. Germline CDR1 reads KGHSH; CDR2 reads LQKENI. The CDR3 covers 17 residues. V was shortened by 0 bases and J by 0 bases, with 12 bases between the two germline ends.

This clonotype was detected only a few times. The chain uses TRBV9 and TRBJ2-7; 9 bases align to TRBD1. CDR3 length equals 15 residues. Germline lookup yields CDR1 SGDLS and CDR2 YYNGEE. J lost 7 bases, V lost 2 bases, and 10 bases had no gene match. The DNA of the CDR3 is TGTGCCAGCAGCGTGAGCCCGACAGGGGGGGGAGAGCAGTACTTC. This gives the protein CASSVSPTGGGEQYF.